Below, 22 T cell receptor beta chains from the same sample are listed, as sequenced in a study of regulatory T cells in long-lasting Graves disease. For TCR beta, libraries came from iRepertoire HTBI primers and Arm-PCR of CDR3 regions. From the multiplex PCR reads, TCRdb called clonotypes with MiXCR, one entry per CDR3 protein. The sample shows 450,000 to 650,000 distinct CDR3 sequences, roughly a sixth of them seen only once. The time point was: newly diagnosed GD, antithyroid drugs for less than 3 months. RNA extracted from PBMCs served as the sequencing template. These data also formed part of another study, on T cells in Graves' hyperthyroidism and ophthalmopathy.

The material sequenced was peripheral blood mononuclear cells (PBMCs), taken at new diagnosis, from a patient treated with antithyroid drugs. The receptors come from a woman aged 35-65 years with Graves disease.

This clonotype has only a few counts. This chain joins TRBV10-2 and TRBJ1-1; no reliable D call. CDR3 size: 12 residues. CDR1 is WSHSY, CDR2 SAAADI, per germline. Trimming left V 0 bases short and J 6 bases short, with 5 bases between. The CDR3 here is CASSESMAEAFF. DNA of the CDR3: TGCGCCAGCAGTGAGTCGATGGCTGAAGCTTTCTTT.

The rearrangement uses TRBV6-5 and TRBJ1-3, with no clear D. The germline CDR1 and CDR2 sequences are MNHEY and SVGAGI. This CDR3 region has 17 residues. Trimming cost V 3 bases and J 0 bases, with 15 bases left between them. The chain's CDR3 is CASSYSLTASSGNTIYF. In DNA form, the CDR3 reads TGTGCCAGCAGTTATTCTCTTACCGCGAGCTCTGGAAACACCATATATTTT.

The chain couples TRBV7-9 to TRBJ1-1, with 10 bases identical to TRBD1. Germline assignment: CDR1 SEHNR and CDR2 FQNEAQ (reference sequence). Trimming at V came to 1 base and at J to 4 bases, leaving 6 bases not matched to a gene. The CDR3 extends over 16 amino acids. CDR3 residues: CASSLGTGGSGTEAFF. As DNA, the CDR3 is TGTGCCAGCAGCTTAGGGACAGGGGGTTCGGGCACTGAAGCTTTCTTT.

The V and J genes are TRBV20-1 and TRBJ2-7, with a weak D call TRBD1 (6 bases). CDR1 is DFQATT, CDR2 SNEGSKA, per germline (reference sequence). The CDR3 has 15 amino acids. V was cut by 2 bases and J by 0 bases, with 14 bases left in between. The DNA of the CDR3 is TGCAGTGCTAGAACACCTATGGACAGCTCCTACGAGCAGTACTTC. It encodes CSARTPMDSSYEQYF.

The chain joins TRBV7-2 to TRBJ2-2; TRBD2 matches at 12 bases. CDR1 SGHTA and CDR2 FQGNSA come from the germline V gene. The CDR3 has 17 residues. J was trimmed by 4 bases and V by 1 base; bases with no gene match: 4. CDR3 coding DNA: TGTGCCAGCAGCTTAGGGCTAGCGGGGGGGATCACCGGGGAGCTGTTTTTT. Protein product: CASSLGLAGGITGELFF.

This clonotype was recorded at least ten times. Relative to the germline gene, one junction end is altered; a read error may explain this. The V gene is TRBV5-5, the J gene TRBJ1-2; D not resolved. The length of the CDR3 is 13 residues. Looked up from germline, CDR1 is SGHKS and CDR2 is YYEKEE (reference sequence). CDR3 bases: TGCGCCAGCAGCTTGGCACAGTCCTATGGCTACACCTTC. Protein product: CASSLAQSYGYTF.

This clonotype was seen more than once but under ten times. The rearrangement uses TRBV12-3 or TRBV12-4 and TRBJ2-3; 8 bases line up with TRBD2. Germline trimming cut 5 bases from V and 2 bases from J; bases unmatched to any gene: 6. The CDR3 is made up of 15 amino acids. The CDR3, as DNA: TGTGCCAGCAGTAACGGACTAGCTCTCACAGATACGCAGTATTTT. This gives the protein CASSNGLALTDTQYF.

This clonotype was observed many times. The CDR3 DNA follows: TGTGCCTGGAGTTGGACCCGGACTCCCGGTGGAGGCGAGACCCAGTACTTC. Its translation is CAWSWTRTPGGGETQYF. The chain is built from TRBV30 and TRBJ2-5, with TRBD2 as a possible D gene (5 bases). The CDR3 runs to 17 residues. The germline CDR1 and CDR2 sequences are GTSNPN and SVGIG (reference sequence). The V and J ends lost 2 bases and 5 bases respectively, with 24 bases between them.

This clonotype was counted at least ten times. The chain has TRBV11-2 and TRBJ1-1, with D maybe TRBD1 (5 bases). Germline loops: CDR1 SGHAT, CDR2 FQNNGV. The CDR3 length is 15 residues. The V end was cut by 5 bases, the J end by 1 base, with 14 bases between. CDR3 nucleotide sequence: TGTGCCAGCAGCGAGGGGTGGCTGCCGAACACTGAAGCTTTCTTT. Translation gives CASSEGWLPNTEAFF.

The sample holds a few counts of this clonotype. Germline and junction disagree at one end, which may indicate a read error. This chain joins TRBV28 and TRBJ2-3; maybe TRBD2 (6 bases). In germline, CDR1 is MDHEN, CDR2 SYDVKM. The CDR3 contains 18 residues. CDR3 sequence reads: CASSPRGGRGPTTDAQYF. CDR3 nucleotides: TGTGCCAGCAGTCCTAGGGGAGGCAGAGGGCCCACCACAGATGCGCAGTATTTT.

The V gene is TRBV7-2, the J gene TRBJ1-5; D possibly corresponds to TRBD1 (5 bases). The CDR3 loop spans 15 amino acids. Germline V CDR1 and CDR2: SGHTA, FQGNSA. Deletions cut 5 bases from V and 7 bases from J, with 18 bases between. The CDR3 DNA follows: TGTGCCAGCAGCCAGAACGGGGGGTTCCGACAGCCCCAGCATTTT. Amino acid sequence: CASSQNGGFRQPQHF.

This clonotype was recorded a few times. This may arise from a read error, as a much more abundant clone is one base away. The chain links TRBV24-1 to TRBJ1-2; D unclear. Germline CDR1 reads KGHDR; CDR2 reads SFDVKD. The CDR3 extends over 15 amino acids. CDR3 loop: CAASNGEGPLGGYTF. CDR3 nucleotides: TGTGCCGCCAGTAACGGTGAGGGCCCTCTGGGTGGCTACACCTTC.

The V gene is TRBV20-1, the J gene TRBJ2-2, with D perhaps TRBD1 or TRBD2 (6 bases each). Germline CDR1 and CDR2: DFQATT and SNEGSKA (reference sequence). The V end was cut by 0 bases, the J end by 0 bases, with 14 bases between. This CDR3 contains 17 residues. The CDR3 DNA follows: TGCAGTGCTAGAGATAAATCACGGGGGCCGAACACCGGGGAGCTGTTTTTT. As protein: CSARDKSRGPNTGELFF.

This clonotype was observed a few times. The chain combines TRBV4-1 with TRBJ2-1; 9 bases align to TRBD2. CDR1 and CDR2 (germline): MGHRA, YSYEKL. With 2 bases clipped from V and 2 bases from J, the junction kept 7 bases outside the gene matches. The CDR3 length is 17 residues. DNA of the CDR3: TGCGCCAGCAGCCAAACTAGCGGGTATACGACCTACAATGAGCAGTTCTTC. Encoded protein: CASSQTSGYTTYNEQFF.

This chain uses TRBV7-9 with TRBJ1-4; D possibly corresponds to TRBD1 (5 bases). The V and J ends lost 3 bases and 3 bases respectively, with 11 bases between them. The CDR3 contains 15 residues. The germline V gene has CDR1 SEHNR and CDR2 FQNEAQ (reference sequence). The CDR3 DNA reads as TGTGCCAGCAGCTTTAGACAGCCACCTAATGAAAAACTGTTTTTT. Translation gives CASSFRQPPNEKLFF.

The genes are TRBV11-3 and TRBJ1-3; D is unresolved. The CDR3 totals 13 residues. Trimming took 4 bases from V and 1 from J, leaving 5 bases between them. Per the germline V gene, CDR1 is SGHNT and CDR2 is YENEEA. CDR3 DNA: TGTGCCAGCAGCTCCAAATCTGGAAACACCATATATTTT. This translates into CASSSKSGNTIYF.

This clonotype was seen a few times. This CDR3 reads CASIGTSFVNEQFF. CDR3 nucleotide sequence: TGTGCCAGCATCGGGACTAGTTTCGTAAATGAGCAGTTCTTC. The chain recombines TRBV2 with TRBJ2-1, with 8 bases that match TRBD2. CDR1 SNHLY and CDR2 FYNNEI come from the germline V gene. Losses at the gene ends were 7 bases for V and 7 bases for J; bases not matched to a gene: 9. The CDR3 totals 14 residues.

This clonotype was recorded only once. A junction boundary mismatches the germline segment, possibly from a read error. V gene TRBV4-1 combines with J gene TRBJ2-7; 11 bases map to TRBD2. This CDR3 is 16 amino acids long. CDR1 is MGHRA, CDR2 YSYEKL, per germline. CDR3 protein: CASSQGMGLAAFEQYF. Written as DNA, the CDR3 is TGTGCCAGCAGCCAAGGGATGGGACTAGCGGCCTTCGAGCAGTACTTC.

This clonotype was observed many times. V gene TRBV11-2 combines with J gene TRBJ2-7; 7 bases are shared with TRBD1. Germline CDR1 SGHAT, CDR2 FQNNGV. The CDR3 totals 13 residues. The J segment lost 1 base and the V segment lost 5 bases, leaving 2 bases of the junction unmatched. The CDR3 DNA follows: TGTGCCAGCAGCATGGGACAGTCCTACGAGCAGTACTTC. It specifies CASSMGQSYEQYF.

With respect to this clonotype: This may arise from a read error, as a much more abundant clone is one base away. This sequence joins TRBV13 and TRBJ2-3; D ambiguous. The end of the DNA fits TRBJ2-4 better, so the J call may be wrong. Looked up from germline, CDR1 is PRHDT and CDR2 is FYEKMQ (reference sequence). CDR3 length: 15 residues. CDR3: CASSFFSLDSSDQYF. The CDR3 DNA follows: TGTGCCAGCAGCTTCTTTTCCCTCGACTCCTCGGATCAGTACTTC.

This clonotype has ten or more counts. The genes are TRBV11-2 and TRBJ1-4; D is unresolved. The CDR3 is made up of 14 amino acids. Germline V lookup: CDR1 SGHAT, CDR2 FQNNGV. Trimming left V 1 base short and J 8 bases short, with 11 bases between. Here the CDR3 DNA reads TGTGCCAGCAGCTTAGGGAGGGTGCGGGAAAAACTGTTTTTT. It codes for CASSLGRVREKLFF. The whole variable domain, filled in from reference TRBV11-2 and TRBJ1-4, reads EAGVAQSPRYKIIEKRQSVAFWCNPISGHATLYWYQQILGQGPKLLIQFQNNGVVDDSQLPKDRFSAERLKGVDSTLKIQPAKLEDSAVYLCASSLGRVREKLFFGSGTQLSVL.

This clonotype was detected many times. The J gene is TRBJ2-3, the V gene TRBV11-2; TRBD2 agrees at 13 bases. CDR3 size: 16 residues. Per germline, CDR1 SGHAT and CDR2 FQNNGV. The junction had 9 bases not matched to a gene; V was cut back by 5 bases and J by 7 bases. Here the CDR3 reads CASSPRTSGGRNTQYF. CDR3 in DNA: TGTGCCAGCAGCCCGCGGACTAGCGGGGGCCGGAATACGCAGTATTTT.